This T cell receptor beta chain was sequenced for a study of beta chain features in type 1 diabetes. As every portion of the isolated RNA was reverse transcribed, the sequencing read expressed TCRB transcripts. Assay used: immunoSEQ multiplex PCR; TCRdb lists only in-frame clones, some missing. The data hold about 320,000 clones, with roughly 15% observed a single time. There are a few counts of this clone. Trimming removed 10 bases at V and 4 bases at J, with 23 bases between. The length of the CDR3 is 15 residues. The sequencing sample was made of central memory CD4+ T cells from blood. The TCR comes from a man aged 25-40 years in good health. This rearrangement joins TRBV23-1 to TRBJ2-7; D unresolved. TRBV23-1 is an ORF, with its function uncertain. Written as DNA, the CDR3 is TGCGCCACCCCGGCCGACAAAAATAAGGTATACGAGCAGTACTTC. It specifies CATPADKNKVYEQYF.